This entry is about one T cell receptor (beta chain). Tumor samples were obtained before definitive surgery or chemotherapy. The source of the sample is a study of high-grade serous ovarian cancer treatment subgroups. Produced via immunoSEQ multiplex PCR; TCRdb's table is partial and in-frame only. The sample consists of 4,800 or so clones, under 80% of them appearing once. The CDR3 is 13 amino acids. Germline V lookup: CDR1 WNHNN, CDR2 SYGVQD (reference sequence). The V end was cut by 3 bases, the J end by 8 bases, with 11 bases between. The receptor comes from a human donor with high-grade serous ovarian cancer. Input material: tumor tissue. The rearrangement uses TRBV10-1 and TRBJ2-1; tentative D call: TRBD2 (5 bases). The CDR3 DNA is TGCGCCAGCAGTGAACTAGTGGCGGATGAGCAGTTCTTC. It encodes CASSELVADEQFF.